Listed below are T cell receptor beta chains from one sample, sequenced in a study of cytomegalovirus exposure and HLA in healthy donors. The method was immunoSEQ multiplex PCR; TCRdb's version includes in-frame clones alone and lacks a portion of them. The sample holds roughly 100,000 clones; about 70% are singletons and the top ten take 3% to 3.5%. Sequencing was carried out using PBMCs. These receptors came from a man younger than 40 in good health and CMV-seronegative. Each CDR3 is given with its conserved first and last residue. A D gene is named only where the DNA matches it firmly. Not every row has a clone size; where given, it reads once, few, many or a size class.

d_call clone_size j_call v_call cdr3_aa cdr3_nt
. few TRBJ1-4 TRBV4-1 CASSQSGLIEKLFF TGCGCCAGCAGCCAATCAGGGTTGATTGAAAAACTGTTTTTT
. once TRBJ2-1 TRBV15 CATSPRSVLVAEQFF TGTGCCACCAGCCCGAGGTCCGTACTAGTGGCTGAGCAGTTCTTC
. . TRBJ2-1 TRBV11-3 CASSFEASSYNEQFF TGTGCCAGCAGCTTCGAGGCGTCCTCCTACAATGAGCAGTTCTTC
TRBD1 . TRBJ1-4 TRBV28 CASNMRGTGLEKLFF TGTGCCAGCAACATGCGAGGGACAGGGCTGGAAAAACTGTTTTTT
. . TRBJ2-7 TRBV19 CASSKDSSYEQYF TGTGCCAGTAGCAAGGACTCCTCCTACGAGCAGTACTTC
TRBD2 . TRBJ2-1 TRBV9 CASSVEYRGLASEQFF TGTGCCAGCAGCGTAGAATATAGGGGACTAGCAAGTGAGCAGTTCTTC
TRBD2 few TRBJ2-7 TRBV4-2 CASSQEMRGETYEQYF TGTGCCAGCAGCCAAGAGATGCGGGGGGAGACCTACGAGCAGTACTTC
. . TRBJ2-1 TRBV9 CASSVGGAAVSYNEQFF TGTGCCAGCAGCGTAGGAGGAGCCGCCGTCTCCTACAATGAGCAGTTCTTC
TRBD1 . TRBJ2-1 TRBV11-2 CASSLRRTGQNEQFF TGTGCCAGCAGCTTAAGACGGACAGGGCAAAATGAGCAGTTCTTC
. . TRBJ2-1 TRBV5-5 CASSSTGLGNEQFF TGTGCCAGCAGCTCAACAGGGCTCGGGAATGAGCAGTTCTTC
TRBD1 . TRBJ2-7 TRBV5-4 CASSSGQGVDYEQYF TGTGCCAGCAGCTCCGGACAGGGAGTGGACTACGAGCAGTACTTC
. . TRBJ2-2 TRBV30 CALRTGRGLNTGELFF TGTGCTCTTCGAACGGGACGGGGGTTAAACACCGGGGAGCTGTTTTTT
. . TRBJ1-5 TRBV5-5 CASSLPGGSNQPQHF TGTGCCAGCAGCTTACCAGGAGGAAGCAATCAGCCCCAGCATTTT
TRBD2 . TRBJ2-7 TRBV10-3 CAITTSGRAGSYEQYF TGTGCCATCACCACTAGCGGGAGGGCCGGTTCCTACGAGCAGTACTTC
. few TRBJ1-2 TRBV29-1 CSAQQGFGRGYTF TGCAGCGCACAACAGGGTTTTGGTAGGGGCTACACCTTC
. . TRBJ2-5 TRBV1 CTSSQDGGVETQYF TGCACCAGCAGCCAAGATGGAGGGGTCGAGACCCAGTACTTC
. few TRBJ1-1 TRBV2 CASSRDIMNTEAFF TGTGCCAGCAGTCGGGACATCATGAACACTGAAGCTTTCTTT
TRBD1 . TRBJ2-5 TRBV29-1 CSVPWTGPQETQYF TGCAGCGTCCCCTGGACAGGGCCCCAAGAGACCCAGTACTTC
. . TRBJ1-3 TRBV19 CASSLQPSGNTIYF TGTGCCAGTAGCCTACAGCCCTCTGGAAACACCATATATTTT
. . TRBJ1-1 TRBV4-3 CASSQLTSGTEAFF TGCGCCAGCAGCCAACTTACCTCGGGCACTGAAGCTTTCTTT
. . TRBJ2-1 TRBV15 CATSRDHKTGDEQFF TGTGCCACCAGCAGAGATCATAAGACGGGGGATGAGCAGTTCTTC
TRBD1 once TRBJ2-1 TRBV25-1 CASSISDRIGEQFF TGTGCCAGCAGTATATCGGACAGGATTGGTGAGCAGTTCTTC
TRBD1 few TRBJ2-7 TRBV28 CASSPATGGYEQYF TGTGCCAGCAGCCCGGCAACAGGGGGCTACGAGCAGTACTTC
TRBD1 . TRBJ2-1 TRBV12-5 CASSTGQGAHEQFF TGTGCTAGTTCCACGGGACAGGGGGCCCATGAGCAGTTCTTC
TRBD1 . TRBJ1-1 TRBV5-1 CASSPGTGYDTEAFF TGCGCCAGCAGTCCCGGGACAGGGTACGACACTGAAGCTTTCTTT
TRBD2 few TRBJ2-3 TRBV30 CAWSDFGRADTQYF TGTGCCTGGAGTGATTTTGGGAGGGCGGATACGCAGTATTTT